What follows describes a single T cell receptor (beta chain). Sequenced by immunoSEQ multiplex PCR; TCRdb stores in-frame clones only, minus some. Among 10,000 to 12,000 clones listed, 50% to 75% were seen once. This sample was taken from a study of CD4+ T cells in melanoma. Sequenced input: cells from a culture (not recorded whether cultured in vitro). This clonotype was obtained from a human donor with melanoma.

The CDR3: CSARDWNEQFF. The DNA for the CDR3 is TGCAGTGCTAGAGATTGGAATGAGCAGTTCTTC. The chain has TRBV20-1 and TRBJ2-1, with D unresolved. The CDR3 runs to 11 residues. Trimming shortened V by 0 bases and J by 7 bases, and 4 bases separated the two germline ends. Germline-derived CDR1 and CDR2 are DFQATT and SNEGSKA (reference sequence).